This is a list of T cell receptor beta chains from one sample in a study of control samples from healthy donors and cancer patients. The protocol was immunoSEQ multiplex PCR, while the TCRdb copy is restricted to in-frame clones and leaves out a portion. The sample lists roughly 200,000 clones, around 90% occurring once. The specimen was blood. Receptors originate from a man aged 25-45 years in good health. Both conserved end residues are part of each CDR3. Each record gives: J gene, V gene, D gene, clone size, CDR3 DNA, CDR3 protein. A D gene is named only where the DNA matches it firmly. Only some rows state a clone size, as once, few, many or a class for expanded clones.

J: TRBJ1-5; V: TRBV19; D: TRBD1; size: -; DNA: TGTGCCAGTAGTACCGGGGGACAGGCCAATCAGCCCCAGCATTTT; CDR3: CASSTGGQANQPQHF
J: TRBJ1-1; V: TRBV6-6; D: -; size: -; DNA: TGTGCCAGCAGTTACTCCAGGGATGCCGGAGCTTTCTTT; CDR3: CASSYSRDAGAFF
J: TRBJ1-1; V: TRBV27; D: -; size: -; DNA: TGTGCCAGCAGTTTAACCGGGACAACGGGCACTGAAGCTTTCTTT; CDR3: CASSLTGTTGTEAFF
J: TRBJ1-2; V: TRBV15; D: TRBD1; size: -; DNA: TGTGCCACCAGCAGGGCGAACAGGGGGCCCCGCACTGGAGGCTACACCTTC; CDR3: CATSRANRGPRTGGYTF
J: TRBJ1-5; V: TRBV29-1; D: -; size: many; DNA: TGCAGCGTTCGGGACAATAGCAATCAGCCCCAGCATTTT; CDR3: CSVRDNSNQPQHF
J: TRBJ1-1; V: TRBV2; D: TRBD1; size: -; DNA: TGTGCCAGCATTCGGACAGGGGAGGATCCTGAAGCTTTCTTT; CDR3: CASIRTGEDPEAFF
J: TRBJ2-3; V: TRBV19; D: TRBD1; size: -; DNA: TGTGCCAGTAGTCGAATCATCGGGACAGGGACAGATACGCAGTATTTT; CDR3: CASSRIIGTGTDTQYF
J: TRBJ1-2; V: TRBV30; D: -; size: once; DNA: TGTGCCTGGAGGAGAGTACCTGAGGACTATGGCTACACCTTC; CDR3: CAWRRVPEDYGYTF
J: TRBJ2-2; V: TRBV5-1; D: -; size: -; DNA: TGCGCCAGCAGCTTGCTATCCGGGGAGCTGTTTTTT; CDR3: CASSLLSGELFF
J: TRBJ2-3; V: TRBV19; D: TRBD2; size: -; DNA: TGTGCCGCGAAAGGACTAGCGACCAGCACAGATACGCAGTATTTT; CDR3: CAAKGLATSTDTQYF
J: TRBJ1-1; V: TRBV5-1; D: -; size: -; DNA: TGCGCCAGCAGCCCCGGTCGAGCTGAAGCTTTCTTT; CDR3: CASSPGRAEAFF
J: TRBJ1-6; V: TRBV12-5; D: -; size: once; DNA: TGTGCTAGTGGTTTGGTATTGGGTCCCGGGGATAATTCACCCCTCCACTTT; CDR3: CASGLVLGPGDNSPLHF
J: TRBJ1-4; V: TRBV30; D: -; size: -; DNA: TGTGCCTGGAGTGTACGGGGGGTCACTAATGAAAAACTGTTTTTT; CDR3: CAWSVRGVTNEKLFF
J: TRBJ1-1; V: TRBV5-1; D: TRBD1; size: -; DNA: TGCGCCAGCAGCTTGGAACCGACAGGGCTCGACGCTTTCTTT; CDR3: CASSLEPTGLDAFF
J: TRBJ1-5; V: TRBV6-5; D: -; size: -; DNA: TGTGCCTCTAGGGTTGACCGGGTCGGCAATCAGCCCCAGCATTTT; CDR3: CASRVDRVGNQPQHF
J: TRBJ2-1; V: TRBV6-2/TRBV6-3; D: -; size: -; DNA: TGTGCCAGCAGTCTATTTGCGCTTAATGAGCAGTTCTTC; CDR3: CASSLFALNEQFF
J: TRBJ1-2; V: TRBV7-6; D: -; size: -; DNA: TGTGCCAGCAGCTTAGCGAAAGGACGGCGATATGGCTACACCTTC; CDR3: CASSLAKGRRYGYTF
J: TRBJ1-2; V: TRBV2; D: -; size: -; DNA: TGTGCCAGCAGGGGCGGCGGCGGGCAGGGCTACACCTTC; CDR3: CASRGGGGQGYTF
J: TRBJ1-2; V: TRBV24-1; D: -; size: few; DNA: TGTGCCCCCCCCCGAAACCGTAACTATGGCTACACCTTC; CDR3: CAPPRNRNYGYTF
J: TRBJ1-3; V: TRBV15; D: -; size: -; DNA: TGTGCCACCAGCAGAGATGGGGGGAAGGGAACTCTCTCTGGAAACACCATATATTTT; CDR3: CATSRDGGKGTLSGNTIYF
J: TRBJ1-5; V: TRBV14; D: -; size: -; DNA: TGTGCCAGCAGCCGGATCGCGAGGGGCCCAACACAGCCCCAGCATTTT; CDR3: CASSRIARGPTQPQHF
J: TRBJ1-5; V: TRBV19; D: TRBD1; size: few; DNA: TGTGCCAGTACTCTCCGGGACAGGAGTCAGCCCCAGCATTTT; CDR3: CASTLRDRSQPQHF
J: TRBJ1-3; V: TRBV9; D: -; size: -; DNA: TGTGCCAGCAGCGTAGTTGCAGGGGACACCATATATTTT; CDR3: CASSVVAGDTIYF
J: TRBJ2-1; V: TRBV7-9; D: -; size: once; DNA: TGTGCCAGCAGCTCGACCAGAACCTTCTCCTACAATGAGCAGTTCTTC; CDR3: CASSSTRTFSYNEQFF
J: TRBJ2-2; V: TRBV24-1; D: -; size: -; DNA: TGTGCCACCAGTGATTTGCAGGGAACCGGGGAGCTGTTTTTT; CDR3: CATSDLQGTGELFF
J: TRBJ1-4; V: TRBV5-1; D: -; size: -; DNA: TGCGCCAGCAGCTCACAGGGAATTATAGAGGAAAAACTGTTTTTT; CDR3: CASSSQGIIEEKLFF
J: TRBJ1-5; V: TRBV6-5; D: -; size: -; DNA: TGTGCCAGCAGTTACGGGCAAGCGGGCCAGCCCCAGCATTTT; CDR3: CASSYGQAGQPQHF
J: TRBJ1-5; V: TRBV4-2; D: TRBD1; size: -; DNA: TGTGCCAGCAGCCAACCGGGACAGAGCAATCAGCCCCAGCATTTT; CDR3: CASSQPGQSNQPQHF
J: TRBJ1-5; V: TRBV19; D: -; size: -; DNA: TGTGCCAGTACCCTAGGGGGTGGTCAGCCCCAGCATTTT; CDR3: CASTLGGGQPQHF
J: TRBJ1-1; V: TRBV5-1; D: TRBD1; size: -; DNA: TGCGCCAGCAGCTCACTTGGGGACAGACCAACGAACACTGAAGCTTTCTTT; CDR3: CASSSLGDRPTNTEAFF
J: TRBJ2-7; V: TRBV20-1; D: -; size: once; DNA: TGCAGTGCCCCCTTGACCTACGAGCAGTACTTC; CDR3: CSAPLTYEQYF
J: TRBJ1-4; V: TRBV19; D: -; size: -; DNA: TGTGCCAGTAGTATACGGGGGACTAATGAAAAACTGTTTTTT; CDR3: CASSIRGTNEKLFF
J: TRBJ1-6; V: TRBV13; D: TRBD1; size: -; DNA: TGTGCCAGCAGCCAAAAGAAAACAGGGGCCAAGGGCTCCTATAATTCACCCCTCCACTTT; CDR3: CASSQKKTGAKGSYNSPLHF
J: TRBJ2-7; V: TRBV30; D: -; size: -; DNA: TGTGCCTGGAGTGTCCGGGCAGGCCCACGTATCGGGCAGTACTTC; CDR3: CAWSVRAGPRIGQYF
J: TRBJ2-7; V: TRBV25-1; D: -; size: -; DNA: TGTGCCAGCAGGGGGTTGAAATACGAGCAGTACTTC; CDR3: CASRGLKYEQYF
J: TRBJ1-2; V: TRBV7-9; D: TRBD1; size: -; DNA: TGTGCCAGCAGCGGGGACAGGGGACGGGGCTACACCTTC; CDR3: CASSGDRGRGYTF
J: TRBJ1-2; V: TRBV6-2/TRBV6-3; D: -; size: -; DNA: TGTGCCAGCAGTTACCCCCGACCGGACAGAGGCTATGGCTACACCTTC; CDR3: CASSYPRPDRGYGYTF
J: TRBJ1-5; V: TRBV19; D: -; size: -; DNA: TGTGCCAGTAGACAGAGCAATCAGCCCCAGCATTTT; CDR3: CASRQSNQPQHF
J: TRBJ1-1; V: TRBV7-3; D: -; size: -; DNA: TGTGCCAGCAGCTTAGGGGTGTGGAGTAGGAGCACTGAAGCTTTCTTT; CDR3: CASSLGVWSRSTEAFF
J: TRBJ1-1; V: TRBV11-2; D: TRBD1; size: -; DNA: TGTGCCAGCAGCTTAGCCGGGGGGACAGTCTACACTGAAGCTTTCTTT; CDR3: CASSLAGGTVYTEAFF
J: TRBJ2-2; V: TRBV18; D: TRBD2; size: -; DNA: TGTGCCAGCTCATTCTACCCCCTGACAAGCGGGATTACCGGGGAGCTGTTTTTT; CDR3: CASSFYPLTSGITGELFF
J: TRBJ2-1; V: TRBV4-1; D: -; size: -; DNA: TGCGCCAGCCCTCAAAATGAGCAGTTCTTC; CDR3: CASPQNEQFF
J: TRBJ1-5; V: TRBV27; D: -; size: -; DNA: TGTGCCAGCAGAGGAGAGGCGGAGTCCCCTTATAGCAATCAGCCCCAGCATTTT; CDR3: CASRGEAESPYSNQPQHF
J: TRBJ1-5; V: TRBV15; D: -; size: -; DNA: TGTGCCACCAGCAGAGATAAGGGATCAAATCAGCCCCAGCATTTT; CDR3: CATSRDKGSNQPQHF
J: TRBJ2-1; V: TRBV7-9; D: TRBD2; size: -; DNA: TGTGCCAGCAGTTCACTAGCGCGGAGCGGGGATGAGCAGTTCTTC; CDR3: CASSSLARSGDEQFF
J: TRBJ1-2; V: TRBV24-1; D: TRBD1; size: -; DNA: TGTGCCACCAGTGAGGGGGACAGGGCCTCTTTTTTATCATATGGCTACACCTTC; CDR3: CATSEGDRASFLSYGYTF
J: TRBJ2-3; V: TRBV3-1/TRBV3-2; D: -; size: -; DNA: TGTGCCAGCAGCCAATGGGCCAGGGAGGATACGCAGTATTTT; CDR3: CASSQWAREDTQYF
J: TRBJ2-1; V: TRBV6-4; D: TRBD1; size: -; DNA: TGTGCCAGCAGTGATTCCGGGACAGACTACAATGAGCAGTTCTTC; CDR3: CASSDSGTDYNEQFF